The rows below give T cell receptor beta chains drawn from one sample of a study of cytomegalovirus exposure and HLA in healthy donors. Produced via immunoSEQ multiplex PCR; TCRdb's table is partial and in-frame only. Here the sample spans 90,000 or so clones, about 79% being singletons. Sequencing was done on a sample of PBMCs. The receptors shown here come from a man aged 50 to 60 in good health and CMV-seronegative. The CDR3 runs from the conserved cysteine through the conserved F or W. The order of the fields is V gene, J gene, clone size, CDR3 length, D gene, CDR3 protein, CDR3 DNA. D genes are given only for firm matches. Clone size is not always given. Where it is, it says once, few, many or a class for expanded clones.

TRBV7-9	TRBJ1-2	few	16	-	CASSSSTRQSYYGYTF	TGTGCCAGCAGCTCTAGTACCCGACAGAGCTACTATGGCTACACCTTC
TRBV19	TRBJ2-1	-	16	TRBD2	CASRTTSGSSYNEQFF	TGTGCCAGTAGGACAACTAGCGGTAGCTCCTACAATGAGCAGTTCTTC
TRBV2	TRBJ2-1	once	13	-	CASSGRAGAEQFF	TGTGCCAGCAGTGGACGGGCAGGGGCTGAGCAGTTCTTC
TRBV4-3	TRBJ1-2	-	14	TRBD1	CASSPATGGYGYTF	TGCGCCAGCAGCCCAGCGACAGGGGGCTATGGCTACACCTTC
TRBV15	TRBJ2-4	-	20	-	CATSREPSGAQRLAKNIQYF	TGTGCCACCAGCAGGGAGCCCAGCGGAGCTCAACGACTAGCCAAAAACATTCAGTACTTC
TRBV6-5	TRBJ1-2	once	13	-	CASSLTASYGYTF	TGTGCCAGCAGCTTGACAGCTTCCTATGGCTACACCTTC
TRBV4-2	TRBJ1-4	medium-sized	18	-	CASSQVSVRDLTNEKLFF	TGTGCCAGCAGCCAAGTGTCAGTCAGGGATTTAACTAATGAAAAACTGTTTTTT
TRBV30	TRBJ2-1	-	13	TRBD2	CAWNEREGSEQFF	TGTGCCTGGAACGAGCGGGAGGGGAGTGAGCAGTTCTTC
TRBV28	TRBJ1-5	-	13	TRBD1	CASIGTGYQPQHF	TGTGCCAGCATAGGGACAGGGTATCAGCCCCAGCATTTT
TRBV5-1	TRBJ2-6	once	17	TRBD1	CASSSGTGVSGANVLTF	TGCGCCAGCAGTTCCGGGACAGGGGTCTCTGGGGCCAACGTCCTGACTTTC
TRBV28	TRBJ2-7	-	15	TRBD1	CASSDGQGAFYEQYF	TGTGCCAGCAGCGACGGGCAGGGGGCATTCTACGAGCAGTACTTC
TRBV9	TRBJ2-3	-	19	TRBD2	CASSGTRTSGSGYTDTQYF	TGTGCCAGCAGCGGAACTCGGACTAGCGGGAGCGGTTACACAGATACGCAGTATTTT
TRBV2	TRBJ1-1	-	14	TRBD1	CASTPDRANTEAFF	TGTGCCAGCACCCCGGACAGGGCGAACACTGAAGCTTTCTTT
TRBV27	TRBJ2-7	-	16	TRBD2	CASSLSWAAGGYEQYF	TGTGCCAGCAGTTTATCGTGGGCGGCCGGGGGGTACGAGCAGTACTTC
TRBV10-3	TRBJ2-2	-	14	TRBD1	CAIKDRGQVGELFF	TGTGCCATCAAAGACAGGGGGCAGGTCGGGGAGCTGTTTTTT
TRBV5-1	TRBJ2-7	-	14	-	CASSLGLGLHEQYF	TGCGCCAGCAGCTTGGGACTAGGTCTCCACGAGCAGTACTTC
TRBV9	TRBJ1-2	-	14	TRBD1	CASSVGQGGYGYTF	TGTGCCAGCAGCGTCGGACAGGGCGGCTATGGCTACACCTTC
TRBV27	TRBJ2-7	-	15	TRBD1	CASSPQQGAGYEQYF	TGTGCCAGCAGCCCCCAACAGGGGGCTGGGTACGAGCAGTACTTC
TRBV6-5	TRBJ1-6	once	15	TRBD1	CASSRYDRGNSPLHF	TGTGCCAGCAGTCGGTACGACAGGGGCAATTCACCCCTCCACTTT
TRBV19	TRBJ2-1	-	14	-	CASRNDRWDNEQFF	TGTGCCAGTAGGAACGACAGGTGGGACAATGAGCAGTTCTTC
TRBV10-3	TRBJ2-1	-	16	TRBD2	CAISDLKRDRWDEQFF	TGTGCCATCAGTGACCTTAAGCGGGACCGTTGGGATGAGCAGTTCTTC
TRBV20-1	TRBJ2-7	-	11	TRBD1	CAAGTAYEQYF	TGCGCCGCCGGGACAGCCTACGAGCAGTACTTC
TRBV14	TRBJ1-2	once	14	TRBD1	CASSRFDRADGYTF	TGTGCCAGCAGCCGCTTCGACAGGGCTGATGGCTACACCTTC
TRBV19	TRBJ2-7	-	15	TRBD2	CASSTPAGDHYEQYF	TGTGCCAGTAGTACCCCGGCGGGAGACCACTACGAGCAGTACTTC
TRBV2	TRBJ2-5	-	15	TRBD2	CASSRLAGLQETQYF	TGTGCCAGCAGCCGACTAGCGGGCCTCCAAGAGACCCAGTACTTC
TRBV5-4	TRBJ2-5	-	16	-	CASSLGLGATQETQYF	TGTGCCAGCAGCTTGGGGTTGGGGGCCACTCAAGAGACCCAGTACTTC
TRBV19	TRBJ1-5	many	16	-	CASSIGPGAPNQPQHF	TGTGCCAGTAGTATAGGCCCAGGGGCGCCCAATCAGCCCCAGCATTTT
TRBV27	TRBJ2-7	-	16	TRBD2	CASSLDGRARGYEQYF	TGTGCCAGCAGTTTAGACGGGAGGGCACGGGGGTACGAGCAGTACTTC
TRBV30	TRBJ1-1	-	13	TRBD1	CASGQGLLTEAFF	TGTGCATCGGGACAGGGACTACTCACTGAAGCTTTCTTT
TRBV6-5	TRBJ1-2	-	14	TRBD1	CASRPDRGFGSYTF	TGTGCCAGCAGGCCGGACAGGGGATTCGGGAGCTACACCTTC
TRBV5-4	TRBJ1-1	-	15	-	CASSSAGWVNTEAFF	TGTGCCAGCAGCTCGGCAGGGTGGGTGAACACTGAAGCTTTCTTT
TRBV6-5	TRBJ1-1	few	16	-	CASSYSYSTGRGEAFF	TGTGCCAGCAGTTACTCGTACTCCACAGGGAGGGGTGAAGCTTTCTTT
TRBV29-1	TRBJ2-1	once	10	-	CSVEQGGQFF	TGCAGCGTGGAACAGGGTGGGCAGTTCTTC
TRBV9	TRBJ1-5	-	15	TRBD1	CASSVAGQGDQPQHF	TGTGCCAGCAGCGTAGCCGGACAGGGGGATCAGCCCCAGCATTTT
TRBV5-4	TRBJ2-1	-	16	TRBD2	CASSLNPLAAYNEQFF	TGTGCCAGCAGCTTGAATCCACTAGCGGCTTACAATGAGCAGTTCTTC
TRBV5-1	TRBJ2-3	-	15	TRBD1	CASSPGQGVPDTQYF	TGCGCCAGCAGCCCGGGACAGGGAGTTCCAGATACGCAGTATTTT
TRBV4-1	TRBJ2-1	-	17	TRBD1	CASSHMTGLGTNNEQFF	TGCGCCAGCAGCCATATGACAGGGTTGGGAACCAACAATGAGCAGTTCTTC
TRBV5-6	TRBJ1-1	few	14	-	CASTPVGGNTEAFF	TGTGCCAGCACACCAGTAGGGGGGAACACTGAAGCTTTCTTT
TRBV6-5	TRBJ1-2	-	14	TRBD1	CASSSWTGKGGYTF	TGTGCCAGCAGTTCCTGGACAGGGAAGGGTGGCTACACCTTC
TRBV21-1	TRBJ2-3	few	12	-	CASSKGPDTQYF	TGTGCCAGCAGCAAAGGGCCAGATACGCAGTATTTT
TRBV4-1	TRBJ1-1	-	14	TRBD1	CANSGTGSNTEAFF	TGCGCCAACAGCGGGACAGGGTCTAACACTGAAGCTTTCTTT
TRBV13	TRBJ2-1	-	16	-	CASSWGEPGLSREQFF	TGTGCCAGCAGCTGGGGGGAACCTGGACTTTCGCGTGAGCAGTTCTTC
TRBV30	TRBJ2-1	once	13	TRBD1	CAWDRDRGNEQFF	TGTGCCTGGGATCGGGACAGGGGAAATGAGCAGTTCTTC
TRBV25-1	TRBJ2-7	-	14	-	CASSEFGGIYEQYF	TGTGCCAGCAGTGAATTTGGGGGGATTTACGAGCAGTACTTC
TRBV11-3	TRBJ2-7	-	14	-	CASSLAGSWDEQYF	TGTGCCAGCAGCTTAGCCGGGAGCTGGGACGAGCAGTACTTC
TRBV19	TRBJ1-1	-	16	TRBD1	CASRATGGWMNTEAFF	TGTGCCAGTAGGGCGACAGGGGGCTGGATGAACACTGAAGCTTTCTTT
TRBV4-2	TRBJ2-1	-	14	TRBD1	CASSQVNRGHEQFF	TGTGCCAGCAGCCAAGTCAACAGGGGGCATGAGCAGTTCTTC